This is a list of T cell receptor beta chains from one sample in a study of blood T cell repertoires in COVID-19. Method: immunoSEQ multiplex PCR; TCRdb's copy keeps in-frame clones and lacks some. This sample carries about 480,000 clones, around 89% of them seen once, and the ten largest clones take approximately 2%. Sequenced: PBMCs or T cells enriched from blood (not recorded which). The receptors come from a woman in her forties who had recovered from COVID-19. Each CDR3 is given with its conserved first and last residue.

CDR3,V,J
CASSYLSGSAYEQYF,TRBV6-5,TRBJ2-7
CASYRTGTGGTEAFF,TRBV5-1,TRBJ1-1
CASSKPGLALYEQYF,TRBV11-3,TRBJ2-7
CASSYGGQGVTDTQYF,TRBV6-5,TRBJ2-3
CASSQDRTGSYEQYF,TRBV4-1,TRBJ2-7
CASSQADRGHQPQHF,TRBV4-2,TRBJ1-5
CATSDLTSGGTANEQFF,TRBV24-1,TRBJ2-1
CATTEQTGMNTEAFF,TRBV2,TRBJ1-1
CASSLDRVSAFF,TRBV5-4,TRBJ1-1
CASTPGTGTDYGYTF,TRBV6-5,TRBJ1-2
CASSLWSGTGFTEAFF,TRBV28,TRBJ1-1
CASSITGTIYEQYF,TRBV19,TRBJ2-7
CASGLVRGRSSYEQYF,TRBV12-5,TRBJ2-7
CASSQVSSGTGTQYF,TRBV4-2,TRBJ2-5
CAWKGVGYGYTF,TRBV30,TRBJ1-2
CASSPKFLDTEAFF,TRBV27,TRBJ1-1
CASSGSGLDSISTDTQYF,TRBV7-6,TRBJ2-3
CATTGGGGNYGYTF,TRBV10-3,TRBJ1-2
CASSWALRENEQFF,TRBV6-2/TRBV6-3,TRBJ2-1
CASSFCHRGHNSPLHF,TRBV21-1,TRBJ1-6
CASSDDRGANTGELFF,TRBV18,TRBJ2-2
CAWSVLGGGVGYTF,TRBV30,TRBJ1-2
CAWRPTVPGNTGELFF,TRBV30,TRBJ2-2
CASSQDQSRRENTGELFF,TRBV4-3,TRBJ2-2
CASSYTAGGTDTQYF,TRBV6-2/TRBV6-3,TRBJ2-3
CASRVTLSQGTDYGYTF,TRBV27,TRBJ1-2
CASSLRAGGTSGQPQHF,TRBV7-2,TRBJ1-5
CASSIGLAGVGAGETQYF,TRBV7-9,TRBJ2-5